A single sample gave rise to the 17 T cell receptor beta chains below, sequenced in a study of CD4 T cells in relation to SARS-CoV-2 and coronaviruses. Unexposed donor CD4+ T cells date from about 2010-2018, before the COVID-19 pandemic. Isolation of CD4+ T cells took place after around eleven days in culture. Their specific antigens are unknown. Method: immunoSEQ multiplex PCR; TCRdb's copy keeps in-frame clones and lacks some. The data show 15,000 to 20,000 clones, approximately 80% seen once. Specimen: CD4+ T cells from PBMCs, cultured in vitro. The receptors stem from a human donor in good health.

J is TRBJ1-3 and V is TRBV5-5, with D unresolved. Per the germline V gene, CDR1 is SGHKS and CDR2 is YYEKEE (reference sequence). The CDR3 covers 14 residues. Trimming cost V 0 bases and J 4 bases, with 8 bases left between them. The CDR3 reads CASSLVGNGNTIYF. The CDR3 bases are TGTGCCAGCAGCTTGGTAGGGAACGGAAACACCATATATTTT.

The chain recombines TRBV7-9 with TRBJ1-4; 11 bases map to TRBD1. Germline assignment: CDR1 SEHNR and CDR2 FQNEAQ (reference sequence). V dropped 0 bases and J dropped 3; count of bases not matched to a gene: 3. This CDR3 comprises 17 residues. The CDR3 region has the DNA TGTGCCAGCAGCTTAGCTGGACAGGGGGCTGCTAATGAAAAACTGTTTTTT. Its translation is CASSLAGQGAANEKLFF. The full variable domain, its missing parts supplied by reference TRBV7-9 and TRBJ1-4, is DTGVSQNPRHKITKRGQNVTFRCDPISEHNRLYWYRQTLGQGPEFLTYFQNEAQLEKSRLLSDRFSAERPKGSFSTLEIQRTEQGDSAMYLCASSLAGQGAANEKLFFGSGTQLSVL.

This chain uses TRBV24-1 with TRBJ2-3; D is uncertain. The CDR3 extends over 13 amino acids. V was clipped by 3 bases and J by 2 bases, with 5 bases between them. Germline V gene sequence: CDR1 KGHDR, CDR2 SFDVKD. The CDR3 DNA is TGTGCCACCAGTGATGCCATCACAGATACGCAGTATTTT. This codes for CATSDAITDTQYF.

The chain combines TRBV3-1 (or the pseudogene TRBV3-2) with TRBJ2-1; maybe TRBD2 (5 bases). CDR1 is LGHDT, CDR2 YNNKEL, per germline (reference sequence). The CDR3 extends over 16 amino acids. The V and J ends lost 3 bases and 0 bases respectively, with 12 bases between them. CDR3: CASSHRGALSYNEQFF. The CDR3 nucleotides are TGTGCCAGCAGCCACCGGGGAGCGCTCTCCTACAATGAGCAGTTCTTC.

The gene calls are TRBV6-6 and TRBJ2-1; maybe TRBD1 (5 bases). This CDR3 comprises 15 residues. Trimming stripped 0 bases from V and 8 bases from J, with 14 bases between. Germline V lookup: CDR1 MNHNY, CDR2 SVGAGI (reference sequence). The chain's CDR3 is CASSYSGQGVDEQFF. In nucleotides, the CDR3 is TGTGCCAGCAGTTACTCGGGGCAGGGTGTGGATGAGCAGTTCTTC.

This chain uses TRBV19 with TRBJ2-1; no definite D call. Per the germline V gene, CDR1 is LNHDA and CDR2 is SQIVND (reference sequence). The CDR3 covers 15 residues. Trimming pared 5 bases from V and 6 bases from J, leaving 17 bases between. The CDR3 sequence: CASSFAMLPPNEQFF. CDR3 DNA: TGTGCCAGTAGTTTCGCGATGTTGCCCCCCAATGAGCAGTTCTTC.

V usage is TRBV4-1 and J usage is TRBJ2-3, with D possibly being TRBD2 (7 bases). Germline V CDR1 and CDR2: MGHRA, YSYEKL. Deletions cut 6 bases from V and 3 bases from J, with 19 bases between. The CDR3 is made up of 16 amino acids. CDR3 in DNA: TGCGCCAGCAGTCAAATGTCGGGGGGCTTTACAGATACGCAGTATTTT. Protein product: CASSQMSGGFTDTQYF.

V is TRBV5-1 and J is TRBJ2-7; 13 bases fit TRBD2. The CDR3 covers 15 residues. The V gene's germline CDR1 is SGHRS and CDR2 YFSETQ. The V gene end was trimmed by 0 bases and the J gene end by 5 bases; junction bases not matched to a gene: 2. The CDR3 DNA reads TGCGCCAGCAGCTTGGGGACTAGCGGGAGCCACGAGCAGTACTTC. Amino acids: CASSLGTSGSHEQYF.

This clone was observed a few times. This chain links TRBV5-1 with TRBJ1-1, with a tentative D call TRBD1 (5 bases). V lost 5 bases and J lost 3, with 14 bases in between. Germline values: CDR1 SGHRS, CDR2 YFSETQ. This CDR3 spans 14 amino acids. Here the CDR3 reads CASRSWWGDTEAFF. In nucleotides, the CDR3 is TGCGCCAGCAGATCTTGGTGGGGGGACACTGAAGCTTTCTTT.

The chain couples TRBV3-1 (or the pseudogene TRBV3-2) to TRBJ1-1; 8 bases align to TRBD1. The CDR3 runs to 11 residues. Germline V gives CDR1 LGHDT, CDR2 YNNKEL (reference sequence). Trimming removed 3 bases from V and 13 bases from J; junction bases left unmatched: 4. CDR3 sequence: CASSQDRECFF. Written as DNA, the CDR3 is TGTGCCAGCAGCCAGGACAGGGAGTGTTTCTTT.

The J gene is TRBJ2-1, the V gene TRBV5-5; 12 bases fit TRBD1. The V gene's germline CDR1 is SGHKS and CDR2 YYEKEE (reference sequence). The CDR3 sequence is 14 residues long. The V segment lost 7 bases and the J segment 3 bases; nucleotides outside the gene matches: 2. As DNA, the CDR3 is TGTGCCAGCGGGACAGGGGGCGGCTACAATGAGCAGTTCTTC. Amino acids: CASGTGGGYNEQFF.

The J gene is TRBJ2-7, the V gene TRBV12-3 or TRBV12-4; D uncertain. V gave up 7 bases and J gave up 0 bases, with 10 bases separating them. The CDR3 extends over 13 amino acids. The CDR3 DNA sequence: TGTGCCAGCACCCCACAAGCCTCCTACGAGCAGTACTTC. Protein product: CASTPQASYEQYF.

The rearrangement joins TRBV27 to TRBJ1-2; 9 nucleotides match TRBD1. Losses at the gene ends were 5 bases for V and 3 bases for J; bases not matched to a gene: 7. CDR3 size: 15 residues. CDR1 is MNHEY and CDR2 is SMNVEV in the germline V gene (reference sequence). The CDR3 DNA is TGTGCCAGCAGTCCCGGGACAGGGCACGACTATGGCTACACCTTC. Amino acid sequence: CASSPGTGHDYGYTF.

The V call is TRBV18, the J call TRBJ2-1, with TRBD2 identical over 11 bases. The CDR3 is made up of 16 amino acids. The germline V gene has CDR1 KGHSH and CDR2 LQKENI. V shed 5 bases, J shed 5 bases, and the junction held 8 bases outside the gene matches. The CDR3 spells CASSFSGTSGDNEQFF. In DNA form, the CDR3 reads TGTGCCAGCTCATTTTCCGGGACTAGCGGTGACAATGAGCAGTTCTTC.

This chain uses TRBV11-2 with TRBJ2-3; no clear D gene. The germline V and J ends were trimmed by 1 base and 2 bases, with 7 bases remaining between them. Looked up from germline, CDR1 is SGHAT and CDR2 is FQNNGV. The CDR3 loop spans 14 amino acids. This CDR3 is CASSLAVITDTQYF. In nucleotides, the CDR3 is TGTGCCAGCAGCTTAGCAGTCATCACAGATACGCAGTATTTT.

The genes are TRBV19 and TRBJ2-6; D unresolved. Looked up from germline, CDR1 is LNHDA and CDR2 is SQIVND (reference sequence). Between the trimmed V and J ends, which lost 4 bases and 2 bases, there was a span of 15 bases. The CDR3 extends over 17 amino acids. CDR3 DNA sequence: TGTGCCAGTAGTAAAGGACCGACTTCTCCTGGGGCCAACGTCCTGACTTTC. Amino acids: CASSKGPTSPGANVLTF. The full variable domain, its missing parts supplied by reference TRBV19 and TRBJ2-6, is DGGITQSPKYLFRKEGQNVTLSCEQNLNHDAMYWYRQDPGQGLRLIYYSQIVNDFQKGDIAEGYSVSREKKESFPLTVTSAQKNPTAFYLCASSKGPTSPGANVLTFGAGSRLTVL.

The chain recombines TRBV4-2 with TRBJ2-1, with 10 nucleotides matching TRBD1. CDR3 length: 15 amino acids. The V gene's germline CDR1 is LGHNA and CDR2 YNFKEQ. The V and J ends lost 1 base and 3 bases, in that order; junction bases with no gene match: 0. The CDR3 region is CASSQGTGGYNEQFF. The CDR3 region has the DNA TGTGCCAGCAGCCAAGGGACAGGGGGCTACAATGAGCAGTTCTTC.